This T cell receptor (beta chain) stems from a study of cytomegalovirus exposure and HLA in healthy donors. About this clone: Its antigen is not known.

The germline V gene encodes CDR1 SGHRS and CDR2 YFSETQ. CDR3 length: 15 residues. Trimming at V came to 3 bases and at J to 7 bases, leaving 8 bases not matched to a gene. Primers included in the PCR were 60 Vbeta and 13 Jbeta primers. The data were produced by immunoSEQ multiplex PCR, yet TCRdb's version contains in-frame clones alone and is incomplete. The sample comprises some 160,000 clones, 65% to 80% of which are singletons, and 1.5% to 2% rests with the top ten. Findings of the study overall: It was reported that the classifier diagnosed cytomegalovirus status with high specificity and sensitivity in both the original and validation cohorts. It was only CMV serostatus that was available as immune exposure information. Sequencing depth roughly uniform across donors was assumed in presence/absence analyses.

The receptor was isolated from a woman in her thirties or forties in good health and CMV-seronegative. V gene TRBV5-1 combines with J gene TRBJ2-1, with 9 bases lining up with TRBD1. Sequencing input: PBMCs. CDR3 in amino acids: CASSWGTGSTNEQFF. In DNA form, the CDR3 reads TGCGCCAGCAGCTGGGGGACAGGGAGTACAAATGAGCAGTTCTTC.